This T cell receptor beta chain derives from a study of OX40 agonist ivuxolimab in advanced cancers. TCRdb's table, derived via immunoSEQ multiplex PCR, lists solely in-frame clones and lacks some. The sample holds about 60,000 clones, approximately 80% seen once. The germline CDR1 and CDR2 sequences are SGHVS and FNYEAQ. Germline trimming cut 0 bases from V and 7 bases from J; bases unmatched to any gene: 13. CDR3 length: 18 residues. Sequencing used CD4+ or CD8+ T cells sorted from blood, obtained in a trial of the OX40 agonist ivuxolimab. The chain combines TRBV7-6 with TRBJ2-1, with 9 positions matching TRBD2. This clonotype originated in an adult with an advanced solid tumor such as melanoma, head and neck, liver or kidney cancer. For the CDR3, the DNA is TGTGCCAGCAGCTTAGCGCTTCCTAGCGGGGTGTCCGGTAATGAGCAGTTCTTC. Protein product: CASSLALPSGVSGNEQFF.